A single sample is the source of the 4 T cell receptor beta chains below, sequenced in a study of blood T cell repertoires in COVID-19. Assay: immunoSEQ multiplex PCR; the TCRdb copy retains only in-frame clones and omits some. Here the sample spans about 68,000 clones, around 89% being singletons. Material for sequencing was peripheral blood. These receptors all stem from a man aged 50-60 years with acute or convalescent COVID-19.

J is TRBJ2-7 and V is TRBV25-1; D perhaps matches TRBD1 (5 bases). This CDR3 contains 15 residues. Per germline, CDR1 MGHDK and CDR2 SYGVNS. V shed 3 bases and J shed 0 bases, with 12 bases lying between them. The CDR3 protein is CASSDRQGLSYEQYF. CDR3 nucleotide sequence: TGTGCCAGCAGTGATCGGCAGGGTCTCTCCTACGAGCAGTACTTC.

The chain carries TRBV10-3 and TRBJ2-1; TRBD2 matches at 13 bases. The CDR3 spans 18 residues. The junction had 7 bases not matched to a gene; V was cut back by 3 bases and J by 2 bases. Per the germline V gene, CDR1 is ENHRY and CDR2 is SYGVKD. Here the CDR3 DNA reads TGTGCCATCAGTGAAGGGACTAGCGGGACCACAACCTACAATGAGCAGTTCTTC. It translates to CAISEGTSGTTTYNEQFF.

The chain couples TRBV4-3 to TRBJ2-1; 7 bases line up with TRBD2. CDR3 length: 16 amino acids. V lost 4 bases, J lost 4 bases, and 10 bases stayed unmatched. Germline CDR1 and CDR2: LGHNA and YSLEER. As DNA, the CDR3 is TGCGCCAGCAGCCGCTCCGTACTAGCGCTTTACAATGAGCAGTTCTTC. Its protein is CASSRSVLALYNEQFF.

V gene TRBV5-5 combines with J gene TRBJ2-3, with D unclear. Trimming shortened V by 7 bases and J by 2 bases, and 14 bases separated the two germline ends. The germline CDR1 and CDR2 sequences are SGHKS and YYEKEE (reference sequence). The CDR3 totals 14 residues. The CDR3 spells CASARFLITDTQYF. CDR3 bases: TGTGCCAGCGCGAGATTTCTAATCACAGATACGCAGTATTTT.